This T cell receptor (beta chain) was profiled in a study of blood T cell repertoires in COVID-19. Overall study context: Samples of COVID-19 (acute and convalescent) were obtained from the United States, Italy and Spain. The analysed material was cDNA or gDNA that came from T cells, B-cell-depleted T cells, or PBMCs.

The authors' processing: From reference gene primer amplification, estimates of nucleated cell counts were derived. Clones were read by immunoSEQ multiplex PCR, and TCRdb kept only the in-frame ones, dropping some. V and J calls and clone size are copied from that table; D and trimming were computed from the DNA. The data contain 200,000 to 300,000 clones, almost 85% of them singletons. The CDR3 is made up of 16 amino acids. Trimming took 3 bases from V and 4 from J; bases not matched to a gene: 4. Germline CDR1 reads MNHNS; CDR2 reads SASEGT. This chain joins TRBV6-1 and TRBJ2-1, with TRBD2 matching 12 bases. The clonotype comes from a man aged 45-60 years with acute or convalescent COVID-19. The sample consisted of peripheral blood. Written as DNA, the CDR3 is TGTGCCAGCAGTGAGACTAGCGGGAGTTGGTACAATGAGCAGTTCTTC. Encoded protein: CASSETSGSWYNEQFF.